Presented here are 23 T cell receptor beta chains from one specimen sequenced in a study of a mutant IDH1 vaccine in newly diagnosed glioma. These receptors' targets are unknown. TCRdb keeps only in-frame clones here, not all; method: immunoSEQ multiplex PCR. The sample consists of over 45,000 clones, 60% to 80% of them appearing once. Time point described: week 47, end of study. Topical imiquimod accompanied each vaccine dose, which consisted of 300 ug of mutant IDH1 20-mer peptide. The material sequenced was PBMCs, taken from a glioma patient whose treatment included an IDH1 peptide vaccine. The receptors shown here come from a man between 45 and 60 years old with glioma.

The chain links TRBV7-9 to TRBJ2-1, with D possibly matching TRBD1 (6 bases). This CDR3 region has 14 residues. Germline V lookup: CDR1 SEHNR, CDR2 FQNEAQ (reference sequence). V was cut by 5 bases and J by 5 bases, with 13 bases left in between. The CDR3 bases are TGTGCCAGCAGCCCCGGGACATCTGACAATGAGCAGTTCTTC. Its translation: CASSPGTSDNEQFF.

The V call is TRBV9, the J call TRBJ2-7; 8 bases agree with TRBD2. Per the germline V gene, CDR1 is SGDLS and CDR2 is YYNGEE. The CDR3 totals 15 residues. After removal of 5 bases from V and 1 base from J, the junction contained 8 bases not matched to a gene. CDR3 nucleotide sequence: TGTGCCAGCAGTGCTCGGGGGGGTTCTTCCTACGAGCAGTACTTC. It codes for CASSARGGSSYEQYF.

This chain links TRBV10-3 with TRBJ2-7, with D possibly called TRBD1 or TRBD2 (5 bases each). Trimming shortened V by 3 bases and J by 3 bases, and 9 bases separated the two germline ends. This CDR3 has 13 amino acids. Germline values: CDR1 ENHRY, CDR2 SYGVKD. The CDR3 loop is CAISDWDGYEQYF. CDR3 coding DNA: TGTGCCATCAGTGATTGGGACGGCTACGAGCAGTACTTC.

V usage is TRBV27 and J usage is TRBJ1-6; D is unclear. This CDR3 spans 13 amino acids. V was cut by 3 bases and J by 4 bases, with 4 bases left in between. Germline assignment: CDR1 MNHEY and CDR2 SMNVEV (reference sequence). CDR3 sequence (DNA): TGTGCCAGCAGTTTGAATTATAATTCACCCCTCCACTTT. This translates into CASSLNYNSPLHF.

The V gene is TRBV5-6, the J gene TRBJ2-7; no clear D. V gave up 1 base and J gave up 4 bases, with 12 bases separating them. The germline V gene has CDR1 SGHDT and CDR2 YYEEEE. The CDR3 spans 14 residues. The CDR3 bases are TGTGCCAGCAGCTTGCAGCAGGTACAATACGAGCAGTACTTC. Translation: CASSLQQVQYEQYF.

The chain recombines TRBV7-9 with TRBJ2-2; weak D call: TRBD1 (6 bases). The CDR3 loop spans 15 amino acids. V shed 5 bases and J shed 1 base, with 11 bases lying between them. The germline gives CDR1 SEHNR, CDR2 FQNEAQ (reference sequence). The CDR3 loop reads CASSPTGRNTGELFF. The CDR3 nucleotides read TGTGCCAGCAGCCCTACAGGGAGGAACACCGGGGAGCTGTTTTTT.

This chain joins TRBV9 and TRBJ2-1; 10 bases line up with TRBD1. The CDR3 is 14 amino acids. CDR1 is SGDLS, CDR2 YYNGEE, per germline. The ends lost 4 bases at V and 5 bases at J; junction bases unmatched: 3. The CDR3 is CASSPGQGDNEQFF. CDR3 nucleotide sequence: TGTGCCAGCAGCCCCGGACAGGGGGACAATGAGCAGTTCTTC.

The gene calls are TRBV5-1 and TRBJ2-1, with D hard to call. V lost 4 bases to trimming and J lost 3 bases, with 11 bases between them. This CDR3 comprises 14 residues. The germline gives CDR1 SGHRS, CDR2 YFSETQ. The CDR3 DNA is TGCGCCAGCAGCCCCCAGGACGTCTACAATGAGCAGTTCTTC. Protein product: CASSPQDVYNEQFF. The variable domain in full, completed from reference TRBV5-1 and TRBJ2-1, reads KAGVTQTPRYLIKTRGQQVTLSCSPISGHRSVSWYQQTPGQGLQFLFEYFSETQRNKGNFPGRFSGRQFSNSRSEMNVSTLELGDSALYLCASSPQDVYNEQFFGPGTRLTVL.

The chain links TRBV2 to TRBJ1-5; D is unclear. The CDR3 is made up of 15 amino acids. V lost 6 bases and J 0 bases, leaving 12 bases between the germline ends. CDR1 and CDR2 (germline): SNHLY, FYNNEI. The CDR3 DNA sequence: TGTGCCAGCAGAGTAGACACAAATAGCAATCAGCCCCAGCATTTT. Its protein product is CASRVDTNSNQPQHF.

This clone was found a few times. The CDR3 nucleotides read TGTGCCATCAGTGAGTCAAGGGACAATCAGCCCCAGCATTTT. This codes for CAISESRDNQPQHF. The gene calls are TRBV10-3 and TRBJ1-5; no firm D call. Germline CDR1 and CDR2: ENHRY and SYGVKD. Deletions cut 0 bases from V and 3 bases from J, with 6 bases between. The CDR3 has 14 residues.

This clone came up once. CDR3 bases: TGCGCCAGCATGCTGGGCCTAGCGGGGGGTTTCTCCTACAATGAGCAGTTCTTC. Protein sequence: CASMLGLAGGFSYNEQFF. The chain recombines TRBV5-1 with TRBJ2-1; 11 bases map to TRBD2. This CDR3 has 18 amino acids. V dropped 6 bases and J dropped 0; count of bases not matched to a gene: 11. From germline, CDR1 is SGHRS and CDR2 YFSETQ. Combining the CDR3 with reference TRBV5-1 and TRBJ2-1 gives the whole variable domain KAGVTQTPRYLIKTRGQQVTLSCSPISGHRSVSWYQQTPGQGLQFLFEYFSETQRNKGNFPGRFSGRQFSNSRSEMNVSTLELGDSALYLCASMLGLAGGFSYNEQFFGPGTRLTVL.

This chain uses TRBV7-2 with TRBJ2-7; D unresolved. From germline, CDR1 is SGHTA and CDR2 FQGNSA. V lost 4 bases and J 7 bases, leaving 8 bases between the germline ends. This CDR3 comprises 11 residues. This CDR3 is CASSSLVEQYF. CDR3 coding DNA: TGTGCCAGCAGCTCCCTTGTGGAGCAGTACTTC. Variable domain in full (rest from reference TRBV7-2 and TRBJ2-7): GAGVSQSPSNKVTEKGKDVELRCDPISGHTALYWYRQSLGQGLEFLIYFQGNSAPDKSGLPSDRFSAERTGGSVSTLTIQRTQQEDSAVYLCASSSLVEQYFGPGTRLTVT.

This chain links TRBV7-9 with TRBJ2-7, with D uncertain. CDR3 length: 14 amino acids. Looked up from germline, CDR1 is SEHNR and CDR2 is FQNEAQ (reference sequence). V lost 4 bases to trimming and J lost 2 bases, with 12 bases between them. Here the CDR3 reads CASSSTERPYEQYF. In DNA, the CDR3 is TGTGCCAGCAGCTCTACAGAGAGGCCCTACGAGCAGTACTTC.

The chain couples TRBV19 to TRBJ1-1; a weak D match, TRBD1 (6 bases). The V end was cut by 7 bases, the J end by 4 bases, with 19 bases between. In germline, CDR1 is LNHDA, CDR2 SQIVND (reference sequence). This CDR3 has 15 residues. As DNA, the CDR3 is TGTGCCAGTAACCCTGGAGGGACATTGGGCACTGAAGCTTTCTTT. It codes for CASNPGGTLGTEAFF. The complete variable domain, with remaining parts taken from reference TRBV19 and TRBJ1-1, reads DGGITQSPKYLFRKEGQNVTLSCEQNLNHDAMYWYRQDPGQGLRLIYYSQIVNDFQKGDIAEGYSVSREKKESFPLTVTSAQKNPTAFYLCASNPGGTLGTEAFFGQGTRLTVV.

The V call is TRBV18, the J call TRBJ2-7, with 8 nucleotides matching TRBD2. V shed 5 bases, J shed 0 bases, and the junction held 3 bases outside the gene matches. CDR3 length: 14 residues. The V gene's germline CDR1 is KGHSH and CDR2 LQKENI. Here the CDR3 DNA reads TGTGCCAGCTCAAAAGCGGGGGACTCCTACGAGCAGTACTTC. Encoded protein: CASSKAGDSYEQYF.

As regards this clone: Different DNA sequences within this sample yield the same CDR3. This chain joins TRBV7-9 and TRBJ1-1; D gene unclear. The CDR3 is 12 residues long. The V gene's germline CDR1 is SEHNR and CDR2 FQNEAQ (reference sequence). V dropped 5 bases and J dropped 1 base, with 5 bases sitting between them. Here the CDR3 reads CASSQPNTEAFF. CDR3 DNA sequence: TGTGCCAGCAGCCAGCCGAACACTGAAGCTTTCTTT.

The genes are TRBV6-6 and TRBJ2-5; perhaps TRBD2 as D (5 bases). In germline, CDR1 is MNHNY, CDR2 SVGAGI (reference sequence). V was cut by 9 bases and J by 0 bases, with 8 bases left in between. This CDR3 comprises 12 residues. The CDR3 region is CASNGDQETQYF. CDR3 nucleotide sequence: TGTGCCAGTAACGGGGACCAAGAGACCCAGTACTTC.

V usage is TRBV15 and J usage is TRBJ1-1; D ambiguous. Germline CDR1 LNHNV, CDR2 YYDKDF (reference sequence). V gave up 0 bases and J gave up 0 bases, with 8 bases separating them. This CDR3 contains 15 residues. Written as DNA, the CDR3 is TGTGCCACCAGCAGAGAGATAGGAATGAACACTGAAGCTTTCTTT. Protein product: CATSREIGMNTEAFF.

The CDR3 here is CASSRTSSGYEQYF. CDR3 sequence (DNA): TGTGCCAGCAGTCGGACTAGCTCGGGGTACGAGCAGTACTTC. V is TRBV27 and J is TRBJ2-7; 8 nucleotides match TRBD2. This CDR3 contains 14 residues. After removal of 5 bases from V and 4 bases from J, the junction contained 7 bases not matched to a gene. The V gene's germline CDR1 is MNHEY and CDR2 SMNVEV (reference sequence).

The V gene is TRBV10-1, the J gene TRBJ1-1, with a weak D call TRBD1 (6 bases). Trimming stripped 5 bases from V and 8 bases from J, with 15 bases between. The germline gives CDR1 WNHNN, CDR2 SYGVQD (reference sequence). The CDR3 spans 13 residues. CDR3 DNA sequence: TGCGCCAGCAGTCCTTCGGGTGGGACAGAAGCTTTCTTT. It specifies CASSPSGGTEAFF.

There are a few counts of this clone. The CDR3 region is CASSVEMNTEAFF. CDR3 DNA: TGTGCCAGCAGTGTAGAGATGAACACTGAAGCTTTCTTT. This chain uses TRBV6-4 with TRBJ1-1; D is unresolved. The CDR3 contains 13 residues. V was cut by 4 bases and J by 0 bases, with 6 bases left in between. CDR1 MRHNA and CDR2 SNTAGT come from the germline V gene.

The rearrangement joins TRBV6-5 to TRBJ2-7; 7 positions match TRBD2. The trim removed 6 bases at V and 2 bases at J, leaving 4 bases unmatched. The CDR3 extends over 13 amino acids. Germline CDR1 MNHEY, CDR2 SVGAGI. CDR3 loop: CASSRGTTYEQYF. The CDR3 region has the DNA TGTGCCAGCAGCCGAGGGACTACCTACGAGCAGTACTTC.

The CDR3 sequence: CASSPEGGGPKTQYF. CDR3 sequence (DNA): TGTGCCAGCAGCCCCGAAGGGGGGGGGCCCAAGACCCAGTACTTC. V is TRBV4-2 and J is TRBJ2-5; D might be TRBD2 (7 bases). Trimming took 4 bases from V and 6 from J, leaving 18 bases between them. The CDR3 covers 15 residues. CDR1 is LGHNA, CDR2 YNFKEQ, per germline.